The 25 T cell receptor beta chains in this list originate from one sample, sequenced in a study of T cell responses to AZD1222 COVID-19 vaccine (dated by TCRdb to the early 2020s). The method was the immunoSEQ multiplex PCR assay. In its TCRdb copy, this immuneACCESS table keeps in-frame sequences only and misses some clones. Where compared with another copy, unresolved V genes explain less than half of these, and the others have no known cause. The sample includes tens of thousands of clones, with roughly 90% observed a single time. The ten largest clonotypes hold 4% to 5.5% of the sample. This specimen's time point label, per the study, means: baseline before first vaccination. The treatment or condition label corresponds to: meningococcal conjugate vaccine given as trial control. The sample consisted of peripheral blood, taken on day 0 of MenACWY control vaccination. The receptors originated from an adult in good health.

The chain recombines TRBV5-1 with TRBJ2-1, with 9 bases aligning to TRBD2. Germline trimming cut 5 bases from V and 1 base from J; bases unmatched to any gene: 4. Germline loops: CDR1 SGHRS, CDR2 YFSETQ. This CDR3 has 15 amino acids. The CDR3 protein is CASSLSGRSYNEQFF. DNA for the CDR3: TGCGCCAGCAGTTTGAGCGGGAGGTCCTACAATGAGCAGTTCTTC. Based on the CDR3 plus reference TRBV5-1 and TRBJ2-1, the full variable domain is KAGVTQTPRYLIKTRGQQVTLSCSPISGHRSVSWYQQTPGQGLQFLFEYFSETQRNKGNFPGRFSGRQFSNSRSEMNVSTLELGDSALYLCASSLSGRSYNEQFFGPGTRLTVL.

This clone occurred once. The J gene is TRBJ2-2, the V gene TRBV5-1; 9 bases agree with TRBD1. Germline CDR1 is SGHRS and CDR2 is YFSETQ. The CDR3 spans 18 residues. V gave up 2 bases and J gave up 5 bases; unmatched junction bases: 13. The CDR3: CASSFSRYRGLGTGELFF. CDR3 in DNA: TGCGCCAGCAGCTTCTCAAGGTACAGGGGGCTCGGAACCGGGGAGCTGTTTTTT.

The CDR3 reads CASSPRRSEEKLFF. The CDR3 DNA is TGTGCCAGCTCACCACGCCGCAGTGAGGAAAAACTGTTTTTT. The chain is built from TRBV18 and TRBJ1-4; D is uncertain. The CDR3 has 14 amino acids. CDR1 and CDR2 (germline): KGHSH, LQKENI. V dropped 1 base and J dropped 8 bases, with 11 bases sitting between them. The full variable domain, completed using reference TRBV18 and TRBJ1-4, is NAGVMQNPRHLVRRRGQEARLRCSPMKGHSHVYWYRQLPEEGLKFMVYLQKENIIDESGMPKERFSAEFPKEGPSILRIQQVVRGDSAAYFCASSPRRSEEKLFFGSGTQLSVL.

This chain uses TRBV15 with TRBJ2-3; 7 bases line up with TRBD1. J gave up 4 bases and V 1 base, and 8 bases lay outside the gene matches. Germline loops: CDR1 LNHNV, CDR2 YYDKDF (reference sequence). This CDR3 has 16 amino acids. The CDR3 sequence: CATSRVLFQGADTQYF. Here the CDR3 DNA reads TGTGCCACCAGCAGAGTACTATTTCAGGGGGCAGATACGCAGTATTTT.

CDR3 protein: CASSLVGTGYEKLFF. The CDR3 DNA reads TGTGCCAGCAGCTTAGTCGGGACAGGTTATGAAAAACTGTTTTTT. This chain connects TRBV7-8 to TRBJ1-4; TRBD1 matches 8 bases. V lost 1 base and J lost 6; bases outside the gene matches: 4. The CDR3 extends over 15 amino acids. CDR1 and CDR2 from the germline V gene are SGHVS and FQNEAQ.

The chain is built from TRBV11-3 and TRBJ2-7; D perhaps matches TRBD1 (6 bases). Trimming pared 5 bases from V and 1 base from J, leaving 12 bases between. Germline lookup yields CDR1 SGHNT and CDR2 YENEEA. This CDR3 comprises 14 residues. The CDR3 DNA sequence: TGTGCCAGCAGCCGAGGACAGAGGTCCTACGAGCAGTACTTC. This translates into CASSRGQRSYEQYF.

This clone appeared a single time. The chain is built from TRBV6-5 and TRBJ1-6; 10 positions agree with TRBD1. The CDR3 length is 14 residues. V shed 6 bases, J shed 8 bases, and the junction held 4 bases outside the gene matches. Germline V lookup: CDR1 MNHEY, CDR2 SVGAGI. Written as DNA, the CDR3 is TGTGCCAGCAGAGGTGGGACAGGGGATTCACCCCTCCACTTT. Translating gives CASRGGTGDSPLHF.

V gene TRBV27 combines with J gene TRBJ2-6; possibly TRBD1 or TRBD2 for D (5 bases each). The CDR3 spans 17 residues. CDR1 MNHEY and CDR2 SMNVEV come from the germline V gene (reference sequence). Trimming stripped 6 bases from V and 0 bases from J, with 15 bases between. CDR3 in DNA: TGTGCCAGCAGGCCCCGAGGGGTGACCTCTGGGGCCAACGTCCTGACTTTC. Translation: CASRPRGVTSGANVLTF.

A single count supports this clone. This chain uses TRBV5-1 with TRBJ2-1, with TRBD2 matching over 9 bases. This CDR3 spans 15 amino acids. V gave up 7 bases and J gave up 6 bases; unmatched junction bases: 11. Germline V gives CDR1 SGHRS, CDR2 YFSETQ. The CDR3 coding sequence is TGCGCCAGCTCAGTATTAGCGGGAGTTTCCAATGAGCAGTTCTTC. Residues: CASSVLAGVSNEQFF.

V usage is TRBV7-2 and J usage is TRBJ2-2; D gene ambiguous. Between the trimmed V and J ends, which lost 4 bases and 5 bases, there was a span of 8 bases. Germline assignment: CDR1 SGHTA and CDR2 FQGNSA. The CDR3 extends over 13 amino acids. CDR3 bases: TGTGCCAGCAGCTGGCCCGGGACCGGGGAGCTGTTTTTT. It yields the protein CASSWPGTGELFF. The full variable domain, in which reference TRBV7-2 and TRBJ2-2 provide the parts outside the CDR3, is GAGVSQSPSNKVTEKGKDVELRCDPISGHTALYWYRQSLGQGLEFLIYFQGNSAPDKSGLPSDRFSAERTGGSVSTLTIQRTQQEDSAVYLCASSWPGTGELFFGEGSRLTVL.

This clone has just a few counts. This sequence joins TRBV2 and TRBJ2-1, with D tentatively TRBD2 (5 bases). This CDR3 has 14 amino acids. The V end lost 6 bases, the J end lost 0 bases, and 9 bases lay between the germline ends. Germline V gives CDR1 SNHLY, CDR2 FYNNEI. CDR3 DNA sequence: TGTGCCAGCAGCGGGATGAGCTCCTACAATGAGCAGTTCTTC. Translated: CASSGMSSYNEQFF.

The rearrangement joins TRBV12-3 or TRBV12-4 to TRBJ2-1, with D perhaps matching TRBD2 (5 bases). This CDR3 comprises 11 residues. V shed 5 bases and J shed 12 bases, with 11 bases lying between them. CDR3 residues: CASSLEGGQFF. The CDR3 DNA sequence: TGTGCCAGCAGTCTTGAGGGTGGGCAGTTCTTC.

The rearrangement uses TRBV16 and TRBJ1-1, with 9 positions matching TRBD1. The germline V gene has CDR1 KGHSY and CDR2 FQNENV. Unmatched junction bases numbered 5, after V lost 3 bases and J lost 0 bases. The CDR3 is 16 amino acids. This chain's CDR3 is CASSHDRGSVNTEAFF. The CDR3 coding sequence is TGTGCCAGCAGCCATGACAGGGGGTCGGTGAACACTGAAGCTTTCTTT.

This clone has just a few counts. This chain joins TRBV7-8 and TRBJ1-2, with unresolved D. Looked up from germline, CDR1 is SGHVS and CDR2 is FQNEAQ. The CDR3 length is 13 residues. V was pared by 5 bases and J by 2 bases, with 9 bases between. The CDR3 DNA follows: TGTGCCAGCAGCACGGATAGAAACTATGGCTACACCTTC. Translation gives CASSTDRNYGYTF.

The chain uses TRBV29-1 and TRBJ2-1; 10 bases align to TRBD2. V trimming: 2 bases; J trimming: 9 bases; junction bases outside the gene matches: 4. The CDR3 spans 13 residues. From germline, CDR1 is SQVTM and CDR2 ANQGSEA. CDR3 coding DNA: TGCAGCGTTGAACTAGCGGGAGTAGGTGAGCAGTTCTTC. This gives the protein CSVELAGVGEQFF.

This clone appeared a single time. This sequence joins TRBV6-5 and TRBJ2-7, with 9 positions matching TRBD1. The CDR3 runs to 15 residues. Germline CDR1 reads MNHEY; CDR2 reads SVGAGI. The junction had 8 bases not matched to a gene; V was cut back by 5 bases and J by 3 bases. CDR3 coding DNA: TGTGCCAGCAGTCTGGACAGGGGAAGTGTCTACGAGCAGTACTTC. It codes for CASSLDRGSVYEQYF.

The V gene is TRBV27, the J gene TRBJ2-1; tentatively, D is TRBD1 (5 bases). Deletions cut 1 base from V and 0 bases from J, with 13 bases between. The CDR3 is made up of 17 amino acids. The germline gives CDR1 MNHEY, CDR2 SMNVEV (reference sequence). As DNA, the CDR3 is TGTGCCAGCAGTTTATGGCAGGGTGGGTTCTCCTACAATGAGCAGTTCTTC. Translating it yields CASSLWQGGFSYNEQFF.

The V gene is TRBV14, the J gene TRBJ2-3; 9 bases line up with TRBD1. Per germline, CDR1 SGHDN and CDR2 FVKESK. The V and J ends lost 4 bases and 10 bases, in that order; junction bases with no gene match: 6. The CDR3 loop spans 13 amino acids. The CDR3 sequence is CASSPGTGYSQYF. In DNA, the CDR3 is TGTGCCAGCAGCCCCGGGACAGGGTACTCGCAGTATTTT. The entire variable domain, with the rest obtained from reference TRBV14 and TRBJ2-3, is as follows: EAGVTQFPSHSVIEKGQTVTLRCDPISGHDNLYWYRRVMGKEIKFLLHFVKESKQDESGMPNNRFLAERTGGTYSTLKVQPAELEDSGVYFCASSPGTGYSQYFGPGTRLTVL.

This clone was seen once. The V gene is TRBV28, the J gene TRBJ1-1; D unresolved. Trimming stripped 3 bases from V and 2 bases from J, with 7 bases between. The CDR3 is 13 residues long. Germline CDR1 MDHEN, CDR2 SYDVKM. The CDR3 is CASSFSGNTEAFF. CDR3 nucleotide sequence: TGTGCCAGCAGTTTTAGCGGAAACACTGAAGCTTTCTTT.

This chain joins TRBV2 and TRBJ2-1; TRBD2 matches 8 bases. CDR3 length equals 15 residues. The germline gives CDR1 SNHLY, CDR2 FYNNEI. Trimming at V came to 5 bases and at J to 5 bases, leaving 8 bases not matched to a gene. The CDR3 region is CASSYIAGLHNEQFF. The CDR3 DNA sequence: TGTGCCAGCAGTTATATAGCGGGACTCCACAATGAGCAGTTCTTC.

The CDR3 DNA reads as TGTGCCAGCAGCTGGACTGAACCCTATGGCTACACCTTC. Amino acids: CASSWTEPYGYTF. The J gene is TRBJ1-2, the V gene TRBV7-9; D is ambiguous. V shed 4 bases and J shed 4 bases, with 10 bases lying between them. The CDR3 has 13 residues. Germline V gives CDR1 SEHNR, CDR2 FQNEAQ (reference sequence). Filled out from reference TRBV7-9 and TRBJ1-2, the complete variable domain reads DTGVSQNPRHKITKRGQNVTFRCDPISEHNRLYWYRQTLGQGPEFLTYFQNEAQLEKSRLLSDRFSAERPKGSFSTLEIQRTEQGDSAMYLCASSWTEPYGYTFGSGTRLTVV.

The chain carries TRBV9 and TRBJ2-2; TRBD2 is a possible D gene (6 bases). V was pared by 0 bases and J by 6 bases, with 9 bases between. Per germline, CDR1 SGDLS and CDR2 YYNGEE. The CDR3 is 14 residues long. This CDR3 is CASSVGGVAGELFF. The DNA for the CDR3 is TGTGCCAGCAGCGTAGGGGGGGTAGCCGGGGAGCTGTTTTTT.

The V and J genes are TRBV5-4 and TRBJ2-7; TRBD2 agrees at 13 bases. This CDR3 is built from 16 residues. Germline CDR1 reads SGHNT; CDR2 reads YYREEE (reference sequence). Losses at the gene ends were 4 bases for V and 2 bases for J; bases not matched to a gene: 6. The chain's CDR3 is CASSPRTSGSPYEQYF. The CDR3 coding sequence is TGTGCCAGCAGCCCACGGACTAGCGGGAGTCCCTACGAGCAGTACTTC.

This rearrangement joins TRBV28 to TRBJ1-3; perhaps TRBD1 as D (5 bases). Trimming removed 4 bases from V and 1 base from J, with 11 bases in between. In germline, CDR1 is MDHEN, CDR2 SYDVKM. The CDR3 contains 15 residues. The CDR3 coding sequence is TGTGCCAGCAGTTCCACTCAGGGATCTGGAAACACCATATATTTT. Translation gives CASSSTQGSGNTIYF.

A single count supports this clone. The chain links TRBV6-1 to TRBJ1-5, with TRBD1 matching 8 bases. The V gene's germline CDR1 is MNHNS and CDR2 SASEGT. The V segment lost 4 bases and the J segment 1 base; nucleotides outside the gene matches: 9. The CDR3 runs 17 residues. CDR3 region: CASSGVAGGTSNQPQHF. DNA of the CDR3: TGTGCCAGCAGTGGGGTGGCAGGGGGCACGAGCAATCAGCCCCAGCATTTT.